Presented here are 14 T cell receptor beta chains from one specimen sequenced in a study of blood T cell repertoires in COVID-19 (dated by TCRdb to the early 2020s). The library was generated by the immunoSEQ multiplex PCR assay. TCRdb stores this immuneACCESS table with in-frame sequences only. Part of the clones is absent; in the studies checked, under half of the shortfall reflects unresolved V genes, and no reason is known for the rest. The sample profile shows roughly 250,000 clones; approximately 90% of them were found once. The top ten clonotypes cover 1.2% of the sample. Sequences were obtained from PBMCs or T cells enriched from blood (not recorded which). All receptors derive from a human donor in a cohort exposed to, infected with or recovered from COVID-19 (not recorded which). The donor label of this sample is uncertain.

The chain is built from TRBV7-6 and TRBJ1-4; 8 nucleotides match TRBD1. Germline V gives CDR1 SGHVS, CDR2 FNYEAQ. J gave up 6 bases and V 6 bases, and 9 bases lay outside the gene matches. There are 15 residues in the CDR3. In nucleotides, the CDR3 is TGTGCCAGCAGTTCGACCGGGACAGGATATGAAAAACTGTTTTTT. Translation: CASSSTGTGYEKLFF.

This chain links TRBV5-1 with TRBJ1-4, with TRBD1 identical over 11 bases. CDR1 is SGHRS, CDR2 YFSETQ, per germline. The CDR3 sequence is 15 residues long. J gave up 5 bases and V 2 bases, and 2 bases lay outside the gene matches. The CDR3 loop is CASSFGTGGNEKLFF. CDR3 in DNA: TGCGCCAGCAGCTTCGGGACAGGGGGGAATGAAAAACTGTTTTTT.

The CDR3 DNA sequence: TGTGCCAGCAGCGCAGCTGGGGGCTGGGGAGGAAACACCATATATTTT. The encoded protein is CASSAAGGWGGNTIYF. This chain links TRBV2 with TRBJ1-3, with a weak D call TRBD1 (6 bases). The CDR3 contains 16 residues. Trimming stripped 6 bases from V and 4 bases from J, with 19 bases between. CDR1 and CDR2 (germline): SNHLY, FYNNEI.

V and J are TRBV4-1 and TRBJ1-3; weak D call: TRBD1 (5 bases). Trimming stripped 2 bases from V and 6 bases from J, with 17 bases between. The CDR3 length is 16 residues. CDR1 MGHRA and CDR2 YSYEKL come from the germline V gene. The CDR3 loop is CASSQPSLGVQNTIYF. The CDR3 nucleotides read TGCGCCAGCAGCCAACCCTCTCTAGGGGTGCAAAACACCATATATTTT.

The rearrangement links TRBV30 to TRBJ2-2; perhaps TRBD1 as D (5 bases). V dropped 3 bases and J dropped 2 bases, with 7 bases sitting between them. The CDR3 consists of 13 residues. The germline gives CDR1 GTSNPN, CDR2 SVGIG (reference sequence). This chain's CDR3 is CAWRGANTGELFF. CDR3 bases: TGTGCCTGGAGAGGGGCTAACACCGGGGAGCTGTTTTTT.

The chain employs TRBV11-1 and TRBJ2-7; 7 bases fit TRBD1. This CDR3 is 16 amino acids long. Per the germline V gene, CDR1 is SGHAT and CDR2 is FQDESV (reference sequence). V lost 5 bases, J lost 0 bases, and 10 bases stayed unmatched. The CDR3 is CASSLTRDRFSYEQYF. CDR3 bases: TGTGCCAGCAGCCTTACCCGGGACAGATTCTCCTACGAGCAGTACTTC.

The gene calls are TRBV6-5 and TRBJ1-6; possible D gene TRBD1, 5 bases. Germline CDR1 and CDR2: MNHEY and SVGAGI. The length of the CDR3 is 15 residues. The ends were cut back, 5 bases at V and 9 bases at J, with 17 bases in the middle. The CDR3 DNA sequence: TGTGCCAGCAGTCGCCTCGGGGGTACAGGTTCACCCCTCCACTTT. It translates to CASSRLGGTGSPLHF.

The chain carries TRBV5-1 and TRBJ2-2; maybe TRBD1 (6 bases). Trimming left V 3 bases short and J 10 bases short, with 13 bases between. This CDR3 comprises 13 residues. CDR1 SGHRS and CDR2 YFSETQ come from the germline V gene. In nucleotides, the CDR3 is TGCGCCAGCAGCTGGGGGCAGGCGATGGAGCTGTTTTTT. Protein sequence: CASSWGQAMELFF. Full variable domain (outside the CDR3, taken from reference TRBV5-1 and TRBJ2-2): KAGVTQTPRYLIKTRGQQVTLSCSPISGHRSVSWYQQTPGQGLQFLFEYFSETQRNKGNFPGRFSGRQFSNSRSEMNVSTLELGDSALYLCASSWGQAMELFFGEGSRLTVL.

The chain carries TRBV29-1 and TRBJ2-3; 9 positions agree with TRBD1. Germline V gives CDR1 SQVTM, CDR2 ANQGSEA. V was clipped by 0 bases and J by 2 bases; unmatched bases: 6. This CDR3 is 16 amino acids long. CDR3 DNA: TGCAGCGTTGAAGACGGACAGGGGATTTCCACAGATACGCAGTATTTT. It encodes CSVEDGQGISTDTQYF.

The V call is TRBV5-6, the J call TRBJ1-4; the D gene is possibly TRBD1 (6 bases). CDR1 SGHDT and CDR2 YYEEEE come from the germline V gene. CDR3 length: 15 residues. V shed 1 base and J shed 5 bases, with 12 bases lying between them. CDR3 in amino acids: CASSLRTVMNEKLFF. CDR3 sequence (DNA): TGTGCCAGCAGCTTGAGGACAGTGATGAATGAAAAACTGTTTTTT.

The chain employs TRBV29-1 and TRBJ1-3; maybe TRBD1 (6 bases). The CDR3 has 14 amino acids. Looked up from germline, CDR1 is SQVTM and CDR2 is ANQGSEA. V lost 2 bases and J 3 bases, leaving 11 bases between the germline ends. CDR3 protein: CSVETSGVGNTIYF. The CDR3 DNA is TGCAGCGTTGAAACCTCAGGGGTTGGAAACACCATATATTTT.

The J gene is TRBJ2-3, the V gene TRBV27; TRBD2 agrees at 7 bases. Germline loops: CDR1 MNHEY, CDR2 SMNVEV (reference sequence). The V gene end was trimmed by 3 bases and the J gene end by 2 bases; junction bases not matched to a gene: 5. The CDR3 covers 15 residues. CDR3 bases: TGTGCCAGCAGTTTCTTGAGCGGGGACACAGATACGCAGTATTTT. Residues: CASSFLSGDTDTQYF.

This rearrangement joins TRBV7-2 to TRBJ2-5; 8 nucleotides line up with TRBD1. The ends lost 5 bases at V and 3 bases at J; junction bases unmatched: 11. CDR1 is SGHTA, CDR2 FQGNSA, per germline. This CDR3 comprises 16 residues. The CDR3 loop is CASSPSSGQGEETQYF. The CDR3 nucleotides read TGTGCCAGCAGCCCCTCCTCCGGACAGGGAGAAGAGACCCAGTACTTC. Together with reference TRBV7-2 and TRBJ2-5, the CDR3 gives the full variable domain: GAGVSQSPSNKVTEKGKDVELRCDPISGHTALYWYRQSLGQGLEFLIYFQGNSAPDKSGLPSDRFSAERTGGSVSTLTIQRTQQEDSAVYLCASSPSSGQGEETQYFGPGTRLLVL.

The chain joins TRBV7-2 to TRBJ1-1, with 8 nucleotides matching TRBD1. Unmatched junction bases numbered 13, after V lost 6 bases and J lost 1 base. The CDR3 consists of 17 residues. The V gene's germline CDR1 is SGHTA and CDR2 FQGNSA. The CDR3 nucleotides are TGTGCCAGCAGACCCAGGGGGACCGGGACAGGGAACACTGAAGCTTTCTTT. Its translation: CASRPRGTGTGNTEAFF.